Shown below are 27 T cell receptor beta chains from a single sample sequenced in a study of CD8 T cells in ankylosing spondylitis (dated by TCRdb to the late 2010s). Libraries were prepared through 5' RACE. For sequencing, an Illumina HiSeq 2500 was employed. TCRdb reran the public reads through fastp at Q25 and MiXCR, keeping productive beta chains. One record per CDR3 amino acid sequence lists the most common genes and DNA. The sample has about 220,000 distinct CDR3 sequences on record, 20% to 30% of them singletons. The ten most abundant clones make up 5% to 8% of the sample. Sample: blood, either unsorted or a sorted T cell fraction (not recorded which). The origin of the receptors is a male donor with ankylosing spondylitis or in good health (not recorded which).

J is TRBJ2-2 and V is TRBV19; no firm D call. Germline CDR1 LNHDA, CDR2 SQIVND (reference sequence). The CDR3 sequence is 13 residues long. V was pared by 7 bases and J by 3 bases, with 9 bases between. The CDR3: CASMGYDTGELFF. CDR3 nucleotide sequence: TGTGCCAGTATGGGTTATGACACCGGGGAGCTGTTTTTT. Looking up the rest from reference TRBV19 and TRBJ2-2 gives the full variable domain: DGGITQSPKYLFRKEGQNVTLSCEQNLNHDAMYWYRQDPGQGLRLIYYSQIVNDFQKGDIAEGYSVSREKKESFPLTVTSAQKNPTAFYLCASMGYDTGELFFGEGSRLTVL.

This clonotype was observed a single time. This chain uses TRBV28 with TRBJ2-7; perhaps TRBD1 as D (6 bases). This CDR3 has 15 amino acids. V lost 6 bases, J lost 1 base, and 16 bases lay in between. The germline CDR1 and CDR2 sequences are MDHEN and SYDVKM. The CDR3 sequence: CASRDSTGRSYEQYF. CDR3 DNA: TGTGCCAGCAGAGATTCGACAGGTCGGTCCTACGAGCAGTACTTC.

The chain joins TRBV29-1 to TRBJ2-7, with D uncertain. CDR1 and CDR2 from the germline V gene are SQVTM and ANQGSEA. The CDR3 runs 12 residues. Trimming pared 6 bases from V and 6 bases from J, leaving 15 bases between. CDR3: CSVGRILSEQYF. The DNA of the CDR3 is TGCAGCGTCGGACGGATCCTGAGCGAGCAGTACTTC.

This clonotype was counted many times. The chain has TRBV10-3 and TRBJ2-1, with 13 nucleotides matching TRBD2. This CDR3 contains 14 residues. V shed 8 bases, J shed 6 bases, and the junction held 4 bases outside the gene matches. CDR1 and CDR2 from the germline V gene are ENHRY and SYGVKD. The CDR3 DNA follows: TGTGCCATCGGAGGACTAGCGGGAGCCAATGAGCAGTTCTTC. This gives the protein CAIGGLAGANEQFF.

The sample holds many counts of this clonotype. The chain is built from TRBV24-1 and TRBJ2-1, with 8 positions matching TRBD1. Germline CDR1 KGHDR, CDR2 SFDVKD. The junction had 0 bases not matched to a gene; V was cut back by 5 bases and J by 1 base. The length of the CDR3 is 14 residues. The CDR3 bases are TGTGCCACCAGTGGGACAGGGTCCTACAATGAGCAGTTCTTC. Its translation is CATSGTGSYNEQFF.

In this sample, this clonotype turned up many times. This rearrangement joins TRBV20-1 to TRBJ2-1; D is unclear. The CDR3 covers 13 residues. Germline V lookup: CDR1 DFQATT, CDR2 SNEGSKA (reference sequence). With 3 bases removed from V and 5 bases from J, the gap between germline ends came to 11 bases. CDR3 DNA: TGCAGTGCTAGTGGTCTCCGCGACAATGAGCAGTTCTTC. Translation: CSASGLRDNEQFF.

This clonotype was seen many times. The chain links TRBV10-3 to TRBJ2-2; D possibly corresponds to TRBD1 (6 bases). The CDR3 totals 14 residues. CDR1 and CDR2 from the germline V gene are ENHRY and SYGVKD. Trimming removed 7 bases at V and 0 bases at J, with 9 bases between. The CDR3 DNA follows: TGTGCCATCACTGGACAGACGAACACCGGGGAGCTGTTTTTT. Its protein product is CAITGQTNTGELFF.

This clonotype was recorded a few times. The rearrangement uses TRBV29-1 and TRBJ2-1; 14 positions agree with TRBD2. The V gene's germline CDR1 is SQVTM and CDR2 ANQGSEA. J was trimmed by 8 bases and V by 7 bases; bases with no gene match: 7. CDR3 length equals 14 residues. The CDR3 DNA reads TGCAGCGCCCGGACTAGCGGGAGGATGGATGAGCAGTTCTTC. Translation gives CSARTSGRMDEQFF.

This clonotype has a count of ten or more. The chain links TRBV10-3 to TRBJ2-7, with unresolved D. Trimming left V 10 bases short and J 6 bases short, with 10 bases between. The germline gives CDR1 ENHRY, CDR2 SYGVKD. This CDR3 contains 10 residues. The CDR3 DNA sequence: TGTGCCACCTCTGCGAGCGAGCAGTACTTC. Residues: CATSASEQYF.

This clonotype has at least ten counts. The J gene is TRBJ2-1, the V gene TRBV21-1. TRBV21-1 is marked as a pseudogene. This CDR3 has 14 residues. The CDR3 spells CASSDPRLRQWQFF. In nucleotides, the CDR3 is TGTGCCAGCAGCGATCCACGCCTGAGACAGTGGCAGTTCTTC.

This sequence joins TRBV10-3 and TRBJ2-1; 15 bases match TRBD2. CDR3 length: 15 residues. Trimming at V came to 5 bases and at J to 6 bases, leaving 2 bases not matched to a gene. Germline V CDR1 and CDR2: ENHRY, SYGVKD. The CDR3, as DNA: TGTGCCATCAGTCTGGGACTAGCGGGAGGCAATGAGCAGTTCTTC. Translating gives CAISLGLAGGNEQFF.

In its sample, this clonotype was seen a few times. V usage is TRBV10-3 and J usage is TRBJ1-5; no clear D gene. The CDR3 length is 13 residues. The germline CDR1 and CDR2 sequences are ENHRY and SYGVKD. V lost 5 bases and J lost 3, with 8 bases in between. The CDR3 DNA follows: TGTGCCATCAGTTCAGGTACCAATCAGCCCCAGCATTTT. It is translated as CAISSGTNQPQHF.

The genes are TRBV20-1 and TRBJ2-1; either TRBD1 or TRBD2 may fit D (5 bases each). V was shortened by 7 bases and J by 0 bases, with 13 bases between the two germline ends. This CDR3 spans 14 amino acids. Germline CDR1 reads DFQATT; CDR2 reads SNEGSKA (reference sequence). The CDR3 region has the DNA TGCAGTGTAGGTCGGGGCGCCTCCTACAATGAGCAGTTCTTC. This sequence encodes CSVGRGASYNEQFF.

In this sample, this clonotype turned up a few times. The CDR3 DNA reads TGTGGCTCGGGCCTGCCGCCCCCCTCACCCCTCCACTTT. The encoded protein is CGSGLPPPSPLHF. This rearrangement joins TRBV6-1 to TRBJ1-6; D gene ambiguous. CDR3 size: 13 residues. The germline CDR1 and CDR2 sequences are MNHNS and SASEGT.

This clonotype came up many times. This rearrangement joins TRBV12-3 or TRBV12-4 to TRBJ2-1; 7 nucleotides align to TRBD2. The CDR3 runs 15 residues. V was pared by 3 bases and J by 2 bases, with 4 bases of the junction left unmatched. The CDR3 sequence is CASSFGGGTYNEQFF. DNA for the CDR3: TGTGCCAGCAGTTTCGGGGGAGGGACCTACAATGAGCAGTTCTTC.

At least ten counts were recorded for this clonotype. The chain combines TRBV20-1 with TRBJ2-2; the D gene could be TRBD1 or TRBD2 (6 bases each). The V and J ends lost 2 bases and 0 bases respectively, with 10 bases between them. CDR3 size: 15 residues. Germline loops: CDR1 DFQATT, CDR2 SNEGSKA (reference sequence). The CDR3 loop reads CSARRGPANTGELFF. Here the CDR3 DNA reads TGCAGTGCTAGACGGGGGCCCGCGAACACCGGGGAGCTGTTTTTT.

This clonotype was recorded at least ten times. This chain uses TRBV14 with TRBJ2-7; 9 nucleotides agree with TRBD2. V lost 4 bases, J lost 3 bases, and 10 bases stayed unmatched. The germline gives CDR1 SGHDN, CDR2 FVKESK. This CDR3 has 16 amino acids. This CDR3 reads CASSPGVLAGYYEQYF. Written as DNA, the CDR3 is TGTGCCAGCAGCCCAGGGGTCCTAGCGGGGTACTACGAGCAGTACTTC.

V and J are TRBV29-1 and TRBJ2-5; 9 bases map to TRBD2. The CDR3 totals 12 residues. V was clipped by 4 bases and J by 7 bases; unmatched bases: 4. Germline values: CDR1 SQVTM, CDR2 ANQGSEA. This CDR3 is CSVVSGSGTQYF. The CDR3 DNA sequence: TGCAGCGTTGTTAGCGGGAGTGGGACCCAGTACTTC.

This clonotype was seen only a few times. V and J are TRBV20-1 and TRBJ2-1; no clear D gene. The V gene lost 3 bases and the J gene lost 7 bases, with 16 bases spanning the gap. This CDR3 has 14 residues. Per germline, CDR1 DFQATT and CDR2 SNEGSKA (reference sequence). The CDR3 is CSASDPASGNEQFF. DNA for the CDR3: TGCAGTGCTAGCGACCCCGCAAGTGGGAATGAGCAGTTCTTC.

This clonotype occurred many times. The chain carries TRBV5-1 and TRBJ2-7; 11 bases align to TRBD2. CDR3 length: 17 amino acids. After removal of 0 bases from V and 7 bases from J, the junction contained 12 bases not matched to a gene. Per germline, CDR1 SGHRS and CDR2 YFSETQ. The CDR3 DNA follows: TGCGCCAGCAGCTTGGCCCTGGGACTAGCGGACGGGAGGGAGCAGTACTTC. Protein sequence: CASSLALGLADGREQYF.

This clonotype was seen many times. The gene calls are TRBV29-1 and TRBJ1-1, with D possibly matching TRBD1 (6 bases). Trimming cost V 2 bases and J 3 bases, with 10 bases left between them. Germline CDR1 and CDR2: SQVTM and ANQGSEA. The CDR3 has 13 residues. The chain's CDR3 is CSVERDKYTEAFF. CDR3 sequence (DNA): TGCAGCGTTGAACGGGACAAGTACACTGAAGCTTTCTTT.

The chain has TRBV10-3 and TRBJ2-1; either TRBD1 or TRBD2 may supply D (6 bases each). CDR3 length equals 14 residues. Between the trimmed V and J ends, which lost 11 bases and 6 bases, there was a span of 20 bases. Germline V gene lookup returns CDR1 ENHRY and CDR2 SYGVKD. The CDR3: CACNVGGDRNEQFF. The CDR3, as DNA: TGTGCCTGCAACGTCGGGGGCGATCGCAATGAGCAGTTCTTC.

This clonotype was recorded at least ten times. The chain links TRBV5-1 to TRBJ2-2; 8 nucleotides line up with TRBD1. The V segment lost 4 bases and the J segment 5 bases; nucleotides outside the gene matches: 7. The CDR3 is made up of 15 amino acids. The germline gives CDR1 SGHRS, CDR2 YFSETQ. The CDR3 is CASSGRTGSTGELFF. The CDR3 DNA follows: TGCGCCAGCAGCGGACGGACAGGGAGTACCGGGGAGCTGTTTTTT. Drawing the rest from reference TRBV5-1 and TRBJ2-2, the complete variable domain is KAGVTQTPRYLIKTRGQQVTLSCSPISGHRSVSWYQQTPGQGLQFLFEYFSETQRNKGNFPGRFSGRQFSNSRSEMNVSTLELGDSALYLCASSGRTGSTGELFFGEGSRLTVL.

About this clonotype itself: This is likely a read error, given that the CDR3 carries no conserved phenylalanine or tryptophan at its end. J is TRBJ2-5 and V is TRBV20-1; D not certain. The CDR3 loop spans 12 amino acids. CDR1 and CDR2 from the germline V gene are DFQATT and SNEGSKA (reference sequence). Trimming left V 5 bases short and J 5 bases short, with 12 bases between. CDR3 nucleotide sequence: TGCAGTGCTGGGCAGCCGGAGGAGACCCAGTACGTC. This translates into CSAGQPEETQYV.

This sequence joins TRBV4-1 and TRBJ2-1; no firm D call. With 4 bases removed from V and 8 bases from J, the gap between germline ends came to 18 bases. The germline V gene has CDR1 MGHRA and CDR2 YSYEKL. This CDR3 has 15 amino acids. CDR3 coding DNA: TGCGCCAGCAGCCGGGAAGGGCAGATCCGGCATGAGCAGTTCTTC. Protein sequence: CASSREGQIRHEQFF.

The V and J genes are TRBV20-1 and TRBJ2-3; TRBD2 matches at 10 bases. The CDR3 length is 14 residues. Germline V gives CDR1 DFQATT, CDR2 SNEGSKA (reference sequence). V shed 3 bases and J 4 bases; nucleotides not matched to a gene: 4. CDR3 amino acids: CSASLAGVSDTQYF. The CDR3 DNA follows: TGCAGTGCTAGTCTAGCGGGAGTCTCAGATACGCAGTATTTT.

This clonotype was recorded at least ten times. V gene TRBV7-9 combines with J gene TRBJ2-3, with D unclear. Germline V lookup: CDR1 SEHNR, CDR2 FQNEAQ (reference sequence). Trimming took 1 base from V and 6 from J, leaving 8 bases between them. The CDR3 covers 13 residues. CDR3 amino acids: CASSLVGWDTQYF. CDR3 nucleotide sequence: TGTGCCAGCAGCTTAGTGGGCTGGGATACGCAGTATTTT.